These 4 T cell receptor beta chains were sequenced from one sample in a study of cytomegalovirus exposure and HLA in healthy donors. The PCR employed 60 Vbeta primers together with 13 Jbeta primers. Sequenced by immunoSEQ multiplex PCR; TCRdb stores in-frame clones only, minus some. The top ten hold 2% to 2.5% of the sample, which has about 140,000 clones, roughly 80% seen once. Sequencing was performed on PBMCs. Every receptor here comes from a man under 40 in good health and CMV-seronegative.

The V call is TRBV7-2, the J call TRBJ2-5, with D possibly matching TRBD2 (6 bases). The J call may be in error: the DNA end matches TRBJ2-7 better. From germline, CDR1 is SGHTA and CDR2 FQGNSA. The CDR3 contains 14 residues. For the CDR3, the DNA is TGTGCCAGCAGCACCCGTGGGGGAGGCGGCGAGCAGTACTTC. It encodes CASSTRGGGGEQYF.

This rearrangement joins TRBV10-1 to TRBJ2-5, with 7 nucleotides matching TRBD1. The length of the CDR3 is 13 residues. Germline CDR1 reads WNHNN; CDR2 reads SYGVQD (reference sequence). V gave up 7 bases and J gave up 5 bases; unmatched junction bases: 7. The CDR3 bases are TGCGCCAGCATCAGACAGGGTCGGGAGACCCAGTACTTC. Amino acids: CASIRQGRETQYF.

This clone has only a few counts. The chain carries TRBV6-5 and TRBJ1-5; D is unresolved. This CDR3 contains 13 residues. Trimming left V 6 bases short and J 4 bases short, with 10 bases between. The germline V gene encodes CDR1 MNHEY and CDR2 SVGAGI. In DNA form, the CDR3 reads TGTGCCAGCAGGCTGGCGGGAAATCAGCCCCAGCATTTT. Protein product: CASRLAGNQPQHF.

The chain links TRBV6-6 to TRBJ2-5, with a tentative D call TRBD2 (5 bases). Trimming took off 5 bases at V and 7 bases at J, with 20 bases between the two ends. This CDR3 is built from 15 residues. Per germline, CDR1 MNHNY and CDR2 SVGAGI (reference sequence). In DNA, the CDR3 is TGTGCCAGCAGTGGACTCCGCCAGATAAGAGGGACCCAGTACTTC. Translating gives CASSGLRQIRGTQYF.